Presented here are 30 T cell receptor beta chains from one specimen sequenced in a study of blood T cells in healthy people across ages. Primers used in a second PCR of about 7 to 12 cycles were a sample-barcoded 5' primer and a J-beta primer mix. TCRdb passed the 5' RACE reads through MiXCR, listing each CDR3 protein once. The table records fewer than 900,000 distinct CDR3 sequences, approximately 43% of them present only once. The sequencing input was blood. These receptors came from a woman between 55 and 75 years old in good health.

The genes are TRBV9 and TRBJ2-6; 10 bases fit TRBD1. The CDR3 totals 19 residues. V was pared by 0 bases and J by 4 bases, with 10 bases of the junction left unmatched. Germline assignment: CDR1 SGDLS and CDR2 YYNGEE. The CDR3 sequence: CASSVVATGGAGGANVLTF. The CDR3 DNA sequence: TGTGCCAGCAGCGTAGTCGCGACAGGGGGCGCGGGCGGGGCCAACGTCCTGACTTTC.

The rearrangement uses TRBV6-5 and TRBJ2-7; 7 bases are shared with TRBD1. CDR3 size: 16 residues. The V gene's germline CDR1 is MNHEY and CDR2 SVGAGI. The V segment lost 4 bases and the J segment 2 bases; nucleotides outside the gene matches: 11. CDR3 loop: CASSFTGAQLTYEQYF. The CDR3 DNA sequence: TGTGCCAGCAGTTTCACAGGGGCACAGCTGACCTACGAGCAGTACTTC.

The chain carries TRBV20-1 and TRBJ1-4; D perhaps matches TRBD1 (5 bases). There are 15 residues in the CDR3. The germline CDR1 and CDR2 sequences are DFQATT and SNEGSKA (reference sequence). Trimming took 4 bases from V and 8 from J, leaving 20 bases between them. In DNA form, the CDR3 reads TGCAGTGCTACGATCTCCTTTGGGGCTTCCGAAAAACTGTTTTTT. Amino acid sequence: CSATISFGASEKLFF.

This clonotype was counted between two and nine times. The chain couples TRBV27 to TRBJ2-1, with D perhaps assigned TRBD1 or TRBD2 (5 bases each). Germline CDR1 is MNHEY and CDR2 is SMNVEV (reference sequence). The CDR3 has 14 residues. V lost 2 bases to trimming and J lost 5 bases, with 10 bases between them. CDR3 sequence: CASSLIGDDNEQFF. CDR3 nucleotides: TGTGCCAGCAGTTTAATAGGGGACGACAATGAGCAGTTCTTC.

V is TRBV10-3 and J is TRBJ1-1; possibly TRBD1 for D (5 bases). The ends were cut back, 7 bases at V and 1 base at J, with 13 bases in the middle. The CDR3 is 14 residues long. Looked up from germline, CDR1 is ENHRY and CDR2 is SYGVKD. Here the CDR3 reads CAITPSGGNTEAFF. CDR3 sequence (DNA): TGTGCCATCACCCCCTCGGGGGGGAACACTGAAGCTTTCTTT.

This sequence joins TRBV10-3 and TRBJ2-3; D tentatively reads TRBD1 or TRBD2 (7 bases each). Trimming removed 6 bases from V and 3 bases from J, with 19 bases in between. Germline V gene sequence: CDR1 ENHRY, CDR2 SYGVKD. This CDR3 has 16 residues. The CDR3 DNA reads as TGTGCCATCAGCTTTTCAGGGGGGGTTGGTACAGATACGCAGTATTTT. Protein product: CAISFSGGVGTDTQYF.

V is TRBV4-2 and J is TRBJ1-1; TRBD1 matches at 8 bases. In germline, CDR1 is LGHNA, CDR2 YNFKEQ. V gave up 0 bases and J gave up 2 bases; unmatched junction bases: 11. The CDR3 sequence is 18 residues long. The CDR3 DNA sequence: TGTGCCAGCAGCCAAGACGTACGGTGGGGACAGGCTAACACTGAAGCTTTCTTT. It yields the protein CASSQDVRWGQANTEAFF.

The rearrangement links TRBV4-3 to TRBJ2-7, with 10 bases identical to TRBD2. CDR1 LGHNA and CDR2 YSLEER come from the germline V gene. CDR3 length: 18 residues. V lost 0 bases to trimming and J lost 5 bases; unmatched junction nucleotides: 13. The CDR3 DNA reads as TGCGCCAGCAGCCAAGAGGGTGGGGCTAGCGGGAGAACGGACGAGCAGTACTTC. It encodes CASSQEGGASGRTDEQYF.

This clonotype showed up just a few times. This chain links TRBV21-1 with TRBJ2-7; the table's D call of TRBD1 was not tested on the DNA. TRBV21-1 is given as a pseudogene. This CDR3 comprises 17 residues. CDR3 coding DNA: TGTGCCAGCATAAGGAAGTTGCTGGGACAGGGGCCCTACGAGCAGTACTTC. Translation: CASIRKLLGQGPYEQYF.

The CDR3 here is CASSRQQGDSYEQYF. The CDR3 nucleotides are TGCGCCAGCAGCCGTCAGCAGGGGGACTCCTACGAGCAGTACTTC. J is TRBJ2-7 and V is TRBV4-1; TRBD1 aligns across 7 bases. In germline, CDR1 is MGHRA, CDR2 YSYEKL. The ends lost 4 bases at V and 0 bases at J; junction bases unmatched: 6. This CDR3 has 15 residues.

This clonotype was seen a few times. The genes are TRBV6-5 and TRBJ1-2; 11 positions agree with TRBD1. Germline loops: CDR1 MNHEY, CDR2 SVGAGI. The J segment lost 7 bases and the V segment lost 6 bases, leaving 7 bases of the junction unmatched. CDR3 length: 14 amino acids. DNA of the CDR3: TGTGCCAGCAGGCGGACAGGGGGCCGGAGTGGCTACACCTTC. It codes for CASRRTGGRSGYTF.

This clonotype showed up many times. This chain links TRBV12-3 or TRBV12-4 with TRBJ2-5, with 9 bases matching TRBD1. There are 14 residues in the CDR3. V lost 3 bases to trimming and J lost 4 bases; unmatched junction nucleotides: 3. The CDR3 here is CASSFRGQGETQYF. CDR3 in DNA: TGTGCCAGCAGTTTCAGGGGACAGGGAGAGACCCAGTACTTC.

This clonotype was found a few times. The V call is TRBV27, the J call TRBJ2-7; D perhaps matches TRBD2 (6 bases). The CDR3 consists of 13 residues. Looked up from germline, CDR1 is MNHEY and CDR2 is SMNVEV (reference sequence). With 7 bases removed from V and 3 bases from J, the gap between germline ends came to 13 bases. The CDR3 loop reads CASNGEVYYEQYF. CDR3 sequence (DNA): TGTGCCAGCAACGGGGAGGTCTACTACGAGCAGTACTTC.

Regarding this clonotype: The junction departs from the called germline gene at one end, perhaps through a read error. This chain links TRBV10-3 with TRBJ2-7, with TRBD1 matching 8 bases. The germline V gene encodes CDR1 ENHRY and CDR2 SYGVKD. The CDR3 extends over 14 amino acids. The CDR3 DNA is TGTGCCATCAGAGGAACAGGGGGGTACTACGAACAGTACTTC. Translated: CAIRGTGGYYEQYF.

The V and J genes are TRBV7-2 and TRBJ2-5; D is perhaps TRBD1 (6 bases). Matching the DNA end better, TRBJ2-7 makes the J call doubtful. Per the germline V gene, CDR1 is SGHTA and CDR2 is FQGNSA. The CDR3 is 16 residues long. The chain's CDR3 is CASSLLAGDTRSEQYF. The DNA for the CDR3 is TGTGCCAGCAGCTTACTGGCAGGGGACACCCGTTCCGAGCAGTACTTC.

The chain uses TRBV28 and TRBJ2-4, with TRBD1 identical over 8 bases. The CDR3 consists of 16 residues. Trimming cost V 8 bases and J 4 bases; bases outside gene matches: 13. CDR1 is MDHEN and CDR2 is SYDVKM in the germline V gene. Here the CDR3 reads CASGPAPGTGKNIQYF. The CDR3 nucleotides read TGTGCCAGCGGCCCCGCCCCCGGGACAGGAAAAAACATTCAGTACTTC.

The rearrangement joins TRBV9 to TRBJ2-1; the D gene could be TRBD1 or TRBD2 (5 bases each). The V gene lost 0 bases and the J gene lost 0 bases, with 7 bases spanning the gap. CDR3 length equals 15 residues. Germline lookup yields CDR1 SGDLS and CDR2 YYNGEE. CDR3 nucleotide sequence: TGTGCCAGCAGCGTAGGGGACCTCTCCTACAATGAGCAGTTCTTC. Its protein is CASSVGDLSYNEQFF.

The V call is TRBV5-1, the J call TRBJ1-4; 9 nucleotides agree with TRBD1. The CDR3 loop spans 18 amino acids. V lost 3 bases and J lost 5; bases outside the gene matches: 14. Germline V gene data show CDR1 as SGHRS and CDR2 as YFSETQ. Here the CDR3 DNA reads TGCGCCAGCAGCTCCGTCACCGGGACAGGGTTTCTAAATGAAAAACTGTTTTTT. Its protein is CASSSVTGTGFLNEKLFF.

This chain uses TRBV7-2 with TRBJ2-5; D perhaps matches TRBD2 (6 bases). CDR1 is SGHTA, CDR2 FQGNSA, per germline. The ends were cut back, 5 bases at V and 7 bases at J, with 14 bases in the middle. This CDR3 has 13 residues. The DNA for the CDR3 is TGTGCCAGCAGCCCGCGGACTATGGGGACCCAGTACTTC. Protein: CASSPRTMGTQYF.

This clonotype was seen many times. In DNA form, the CDR3 reads TGCGCCAGCAGCCAAGGGGCCAGCTCCTACGAGCAGTACTTC. As protein: CASSQGASSYEQYF. The genes are TRBV4-3 and TRBJ2-7; D call uncertain. Deletions cut 1 base from V and 0 bases from J, with 7 bases between. CDR3 size: 14 residues. The germline CDR1 and CDR2 sequences are LGHNA and YSLEER.

This chain uses TRBV20-1 with TRBJ1-2; TRBD1 is a possible D gene (6 bases). CDR1 is DFQATT, CDR2 SNEGSKA, per germline (reference sequence). V was cut by 4 bases and J by 0 bases, with 15 bases left in between. The CDR3 length is 15 residues. The CDR3 coding sequence is TGCAGTGCTATACTCGACAGGCGAACTAACTATGGCTACACCTTC. Translated: CSAILDRRTNYGYTF.

The CDR3 loop reads CASRRTIKVQETQYF. In DNA, the CDR3 is TGTGCCAGCAGACGGACTATCAAAGTCCAAGAGACCCAGTACTTC. The chain uses TRBV6-2 or TRBV6-3 and TRBJ2-5, with a weak D call TRBD2 (6 bases). CDR1 and CDR2 (germline): MNHEY, SVGEGT. The ends were cut back, 6 bases at V and 1 base at J, with 15 bases in the middle. The CDR3 has 15 amino acids.

The chain has TRBV20-1 and TRBJ2-5; no reliable D call. V was trimmed by 4 bases and J by 4 bases, leaving 10 bases between them. The CDR3 consists of 12 residues. Germline V gene lookup returns CDR1 DFQATT and CDR2 SNEGSKA (reference sequence). For the CDR3, the DNA is TGCAGTGCTACGGGCCCCCGAGAGACCCAGTACTTC. This codes for CSATGPRETQYF.

The chain carries TRBV2 and TRBJ2-5; 7 positions match TRBD1. Looked up from germline, CDR1 is SNHLY and CDR2 is FYNNEI. Germline trimming cut 6 bases from V and 4 bases from J; bases unmatched to any gene: 8. The CDR3 spans 14 residues. CDR3 nucleotide sequence: TGTGCCAGCAGCCGAGAGGGGGCATCAGAGACCCAGTACTTC. Its protein product is CASSREGASETQYF.

J is TRBJ2-2 and V is TRBV29-1; 9 bases are shared with TRBD1. The CDR3 spans 16 residues. Losses at the gene ends were 0 bases for V and 2 bases for J; bases not matched to a gene: 4. Per germline, CDR1 SQVTM and CDR2 ANQGSEA. The CDR3 bases are TGCAGCGTTGAAGATGGGACAGGGTTTAACACCGGGGAGCTGTTTTTT. This encodes CSVEDGTGFNTGELFF.

The V and J genes are TRBV5-1 and TRBJ1-2, with D perhaps TRBD1 (5 bases). V was clipped by 0 bases and J by 3 bases, with 12 bases between them. The germline V gene encodes CDR1 SGHRS and CDR2 YFSETQ. There are 15 residues in the CDR3. The CDR3: CASSLAQAGYYGYTF. CDR3 nucleotides: TGCGCCAGCAGCTTGGCACAGGCCGGTTACTATGGCTACACCTTC.

This chain joins TRBV7-2 and TRBJ2-3; D might be TRBD2 (6 bases). The CDR3 is 15 amino acids. Germline-derived CDR1 and CDR2 are SGHTA and FQGNSA. Trimming removed 0 bases at V and 6 bases at J, with 13 bases between. This CDR3 is CASSLAGGSSDTQYF. The CDR3 DNA reads TGTGCCAGCAGCTTAGCTGGGGGGAGCAGTGATACGCAGTATTTT.

This clonotype has more than one count but fewer than ten. The rearrangement joins TRBV30 to TRBJ2-3, with 10 bases aligning to TRBD2. The ends lost 0 bases at V and 3 bases at J; junction bases unmatched: 3. Germline CDR1 GTSNPN, CDR2 SVGIG (reference sequence). The CDR3 is made up of 15 amino acids. In nucleotides, the CDR3 is TGTGCCTGGAGTGTATCTAGCGGGGGTACAGATACGCAGTATTTT. Translation gives CAWSVSSGGTDTQYF.

This clonotype was found a few times. V usage is TRBV7-8 and J usage is TRBJ2-5, with D tentatively TRBD1 (6 bases). The CDR3 contains 16 residues. The V end lost 3 bases, the J end lost 5 bases, and 19 bases lay between the germline ends. CDR1 is SGHVS and CDR2 is FQNEAQ in the germline V gene. The CDR3 nucleotides read TGTGCCAGCAGCTTCTGGGGGCGCAGGGTTCCGGAGACCCAGTACTTC. Amino acid sequence: CASSFWGRRVPETQYF.

The CDR3 coding sequence is TGTGCCAGCAGTGTGCAAGCGGGAGACGCCTACAATGAGCAGTTCTTC. Translated: CASSVQAGDAYNEQFF. This rearrangement joins TRBV6-1 to TRBJ2-1, with 8 bases fitting TRBD2. V trimming: 4 bases; J trimming: 2 bases; junction bases outside the gene matches: 7. Germline V CDR1 and CDR2: MNHNS, SASEGT. This CDR3 has 16 amino acids.